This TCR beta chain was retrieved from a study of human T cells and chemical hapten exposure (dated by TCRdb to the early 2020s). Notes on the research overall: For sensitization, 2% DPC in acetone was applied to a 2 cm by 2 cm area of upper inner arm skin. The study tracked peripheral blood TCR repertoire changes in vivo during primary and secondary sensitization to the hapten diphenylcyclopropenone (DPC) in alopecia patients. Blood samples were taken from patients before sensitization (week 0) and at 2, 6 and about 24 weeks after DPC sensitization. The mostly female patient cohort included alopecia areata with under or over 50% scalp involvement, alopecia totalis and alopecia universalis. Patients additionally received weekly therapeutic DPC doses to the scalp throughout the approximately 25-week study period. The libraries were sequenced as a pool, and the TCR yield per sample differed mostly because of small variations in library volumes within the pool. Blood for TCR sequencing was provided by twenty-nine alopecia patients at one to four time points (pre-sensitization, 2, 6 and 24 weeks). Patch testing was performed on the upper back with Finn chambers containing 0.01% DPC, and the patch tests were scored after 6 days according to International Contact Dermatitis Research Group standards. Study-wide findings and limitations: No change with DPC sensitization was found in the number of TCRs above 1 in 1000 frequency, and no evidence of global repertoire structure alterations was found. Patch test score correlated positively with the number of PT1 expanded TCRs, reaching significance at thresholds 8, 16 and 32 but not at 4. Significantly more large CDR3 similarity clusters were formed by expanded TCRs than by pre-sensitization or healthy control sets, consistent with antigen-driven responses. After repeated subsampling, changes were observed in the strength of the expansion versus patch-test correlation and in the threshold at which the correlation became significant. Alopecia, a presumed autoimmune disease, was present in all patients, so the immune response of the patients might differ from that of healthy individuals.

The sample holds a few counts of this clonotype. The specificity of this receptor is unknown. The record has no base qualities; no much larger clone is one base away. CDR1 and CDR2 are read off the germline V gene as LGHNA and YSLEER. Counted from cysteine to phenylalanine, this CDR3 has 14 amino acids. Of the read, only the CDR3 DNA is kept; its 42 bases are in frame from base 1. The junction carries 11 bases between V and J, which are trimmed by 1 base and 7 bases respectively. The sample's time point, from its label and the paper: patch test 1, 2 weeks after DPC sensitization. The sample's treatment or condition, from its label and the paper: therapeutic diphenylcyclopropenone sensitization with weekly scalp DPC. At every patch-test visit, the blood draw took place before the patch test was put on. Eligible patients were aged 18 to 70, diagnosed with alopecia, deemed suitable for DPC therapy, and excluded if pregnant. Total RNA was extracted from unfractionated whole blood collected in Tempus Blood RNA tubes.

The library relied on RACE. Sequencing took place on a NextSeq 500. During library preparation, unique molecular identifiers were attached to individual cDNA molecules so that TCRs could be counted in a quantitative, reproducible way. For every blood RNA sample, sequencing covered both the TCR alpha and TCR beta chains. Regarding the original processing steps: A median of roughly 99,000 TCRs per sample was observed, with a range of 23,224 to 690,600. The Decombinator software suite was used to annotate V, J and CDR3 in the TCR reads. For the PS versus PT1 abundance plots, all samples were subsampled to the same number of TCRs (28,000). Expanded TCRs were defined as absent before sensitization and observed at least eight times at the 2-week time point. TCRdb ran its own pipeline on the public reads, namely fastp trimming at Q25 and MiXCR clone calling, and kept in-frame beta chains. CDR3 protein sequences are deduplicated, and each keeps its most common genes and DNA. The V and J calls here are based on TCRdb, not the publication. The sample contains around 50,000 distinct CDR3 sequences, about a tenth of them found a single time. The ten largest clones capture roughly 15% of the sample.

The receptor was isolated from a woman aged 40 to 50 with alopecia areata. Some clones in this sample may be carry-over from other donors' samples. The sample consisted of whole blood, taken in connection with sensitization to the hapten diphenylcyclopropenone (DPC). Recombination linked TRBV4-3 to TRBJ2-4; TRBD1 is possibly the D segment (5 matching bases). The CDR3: CASSQVPQGNIQYF. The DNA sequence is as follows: TGCGCCAGCAGCCAAGTCCCTCAGGGTAACATTCAGTACTTC.